This TCR beta chain was documented in a study of CD8+ T cells in alopecia areata. Sample share makes this clone medium-sized (0.01 to 0.1%). CDR3 length equals 14 residues. The V gene's germline CDR1 is SGHAT and CDR2 FQNNGV. V lost 6 bases to trimming and J lost 5 bases; unmatched junction nucleotides: 6. Those with alopecia areata gave lesional scalp punch biopsies and peripheral blood. PBMC-derived CD4+ and CD8+ T cells were sorted. cDNA reverse transcribed from extracted RNA served as the sequencing template. TCRdb's copy holds only in-frame clones and misses some; the assay was immunoSEQ multiplex PCR. The repertoire holds about 150,000 clones, around 50% seen once, with around 6.8% in the top ten.

The clonotype was recovered from a human donor with alopecia areata. The material sequenced was CD4+ T cells sorted from blood. The rearrangement links TRBV11-2 to TRBJ2-1; TRBD2 matches 8 bases. CDR3 bases: TGTGCCAGCAGGGAGGGACTAGTAAACAATGAGCAGTTCTTC. It is translated as CASREGLVNNEQFF. The full variable domain, with the rest looked up from reference TRBV11-2 and TRBJ2-1, is EAGVAQSPRYKIIEKRQSVAFWCNPISGHATLYWYQQILGQGPKLLIQFQNNGVVDDSQLPKDRFSAERLKGVDSTLKIQPAKLEDSAVYLCASREGLVNNEQFFGPGTRLTVL.